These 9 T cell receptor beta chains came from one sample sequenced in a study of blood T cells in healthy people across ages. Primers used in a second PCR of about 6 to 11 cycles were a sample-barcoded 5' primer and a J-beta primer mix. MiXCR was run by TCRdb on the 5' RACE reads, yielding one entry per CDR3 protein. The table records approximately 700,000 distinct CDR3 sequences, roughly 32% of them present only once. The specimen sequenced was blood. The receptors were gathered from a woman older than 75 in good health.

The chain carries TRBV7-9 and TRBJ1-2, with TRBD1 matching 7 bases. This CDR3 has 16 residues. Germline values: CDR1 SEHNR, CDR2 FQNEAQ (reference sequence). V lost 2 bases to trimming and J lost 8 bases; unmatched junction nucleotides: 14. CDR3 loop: CASSLSRTGTYEGYTF. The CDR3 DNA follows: TGTGCCAGCAGCTTATCGAGGACAGGAACCTATGAAGGCTACACCTTC. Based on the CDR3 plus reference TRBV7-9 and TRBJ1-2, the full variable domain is DTGVSQNPRHKITKRGQNVTFRCDPISEHNRLYWYRQTLGQGPEFLTYFQNEAQLEKSRLLSDRFSAERPKGSFSTLEIQRTEQGDSAMYLCASSLSRTGTYEGYTFGSGTRLTVV.

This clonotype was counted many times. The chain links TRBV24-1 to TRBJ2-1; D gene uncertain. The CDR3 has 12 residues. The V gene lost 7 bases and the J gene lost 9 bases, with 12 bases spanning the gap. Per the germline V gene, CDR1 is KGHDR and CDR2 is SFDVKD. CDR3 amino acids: CATRGSLGEQFF. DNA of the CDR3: TGTGCCACCAGGGGCTCCCTTGGTGAGCAGTTCTTC.

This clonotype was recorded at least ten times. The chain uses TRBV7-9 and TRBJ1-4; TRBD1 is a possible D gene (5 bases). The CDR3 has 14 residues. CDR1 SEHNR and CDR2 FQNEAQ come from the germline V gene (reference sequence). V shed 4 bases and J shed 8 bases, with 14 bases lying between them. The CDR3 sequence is CASSSGTEGEKLFF. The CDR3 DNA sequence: TGTGCCAGCAGCTCCGGGACGGAGGGGGAAAAACTGTTTTTT.

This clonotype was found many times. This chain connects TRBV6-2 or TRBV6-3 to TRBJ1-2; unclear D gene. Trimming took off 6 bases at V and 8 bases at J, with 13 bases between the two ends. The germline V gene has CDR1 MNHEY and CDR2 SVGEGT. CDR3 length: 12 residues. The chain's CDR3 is CASSEIRGGYTF. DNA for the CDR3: TGTGCCAGCAGCGAAATTCGGGGAGGCTACACCTTC.

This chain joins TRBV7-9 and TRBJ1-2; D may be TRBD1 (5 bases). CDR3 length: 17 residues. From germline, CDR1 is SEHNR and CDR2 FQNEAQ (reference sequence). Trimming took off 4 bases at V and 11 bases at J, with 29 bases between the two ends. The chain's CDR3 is CASSSTLRGILEAWYTF. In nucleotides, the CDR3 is TGTGCCAGCAGCTCTACCCTAAGGGGAATCTTGGAGGCCTGGTACACCTTC.

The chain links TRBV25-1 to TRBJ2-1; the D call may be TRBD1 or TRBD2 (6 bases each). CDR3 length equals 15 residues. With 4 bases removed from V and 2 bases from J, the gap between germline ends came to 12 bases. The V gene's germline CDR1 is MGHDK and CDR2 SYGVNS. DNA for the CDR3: TGTGCCAGCAGTGGGGGGGCAGGGGCCTACAATGAGCAGTTCTTC. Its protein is CASSGGAGAYNEQFF.

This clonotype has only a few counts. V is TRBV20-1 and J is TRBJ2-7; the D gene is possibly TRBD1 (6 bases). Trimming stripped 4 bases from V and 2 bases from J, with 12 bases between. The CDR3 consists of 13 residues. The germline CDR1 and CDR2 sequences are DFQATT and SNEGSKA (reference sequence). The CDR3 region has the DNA TGCAGTGCTAAAGACAGGTTAACCTACGAGCAGTACTTC. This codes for CSAKDRLTYEQYF.

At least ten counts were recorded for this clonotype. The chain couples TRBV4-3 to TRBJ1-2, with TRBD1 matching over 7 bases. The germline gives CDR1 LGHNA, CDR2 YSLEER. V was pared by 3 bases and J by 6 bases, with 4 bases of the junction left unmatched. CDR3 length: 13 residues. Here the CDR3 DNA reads TGCGCCAGCAGCCAGACGAGGGGGCATGGCTACACCTTC. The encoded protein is CASSQTRGHGYTF.

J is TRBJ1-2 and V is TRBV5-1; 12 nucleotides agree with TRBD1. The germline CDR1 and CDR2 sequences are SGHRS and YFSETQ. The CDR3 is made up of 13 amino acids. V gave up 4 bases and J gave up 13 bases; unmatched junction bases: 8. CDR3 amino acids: CASSKGQGATGTF. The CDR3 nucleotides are TGCGCCAGCAGCAAGGGACAGGGGGCGACGGGCACCTTC.